Following are 26 T cell receptor beta chains from one sample sequenced in a study of cytomegalovirus exposure and HLA in healthy donors. 13 Jbeta primers and 60 Vbeta primers were used for the PCR. Assay used: immunoSEQ multiplex PCR; TCRdb lists only in-frame clones, some missing. The sample holds roughly 180,000 clones; under 90% are singletons and the top ten take 6% to 7.5%. Sequencing was performed on PBMCs. These receptors originate from a man aged 30-40 years in good health and CMV-seropositive.

The chain carries TRBV27 and TRBJ2-5; no clear D. The CDR3 sequence is 16 residues long. Germline CDR1 is MNHEY and CDR2 is SMNVEV (reference sequence). V was cut by 3 bases and J by 2 bases, with 16 bases left in between. The CDR3 region is CASSFSPSPLQETQYF. The CDR3 DNA follows: TGTGCCAGCAGTTTTAGTCCGTCTCCGCTACAAGAGACCCAGTACTTC.

This clone came up a few times. The V gene is TRBV6-4, the J gene TRBJ1-2; TRBD1 aligns across 7 bases. The germline CDR1 and CDR2 sequences are MRHNA and SNTAGT. The CDR3 sequence is 14 residues long. V gave up 3 bases and J gave up 4 bases; unmatched junction bases: 5. The CDR3 here is CASSETGESYGYTF. CDR3 bases: TGTGCCAGCAGTGAAACAGGGGAGAGCTATGGCTACACCTTC.

The chain recombines TRBV6-5 with TRBJ2-3, with D perhaps matching TRBD2 (5 bases). Germline V lookup: CDR1 MNHEY, CDR2 SVGAGI. The CDR3 runs 15 residues. V lost 0 bases to trimming and J lost 4 bases, with 11 bases between them. The CDR3 spells CASSYSRGSSDTQYF. CDR3 nucleotide sequence: TGTGCCAGCAGTTACTCGAGAGGGAGCTCAGATACGCAGTATTTT.

This clone was seen once. The V gene is TRBV5-1, the J gene TRBJ2-3; 11 bases match TRBD2. Germline V gives CDR1 SGHRS, CDR2 YFSETQ. Germline trimming cut 2 bases from V and 2 bases from J; bases unmatched to any gene: 4. The CDR3 sequence is 16 residues long. DNA for the CDR3: TGCGCCAGCAGCTTTAGCGGGAGGGCGGACACAGATACGCAGTATTTT. This gives the protein CASSFSGRADTDTQYF.

The chain couples TRBV14 to TRBJ1-1; weak D call: TRBD1 (6 bases). The V and J ends lost 5 bases and 4 bases respectively, with 11 bases between them. The CDR3 is made up of 13 amino acids. In germline, CDR1 is SGHDN, CDR2 FVKESK. For the CDR3, the DNA is TGTGCCAGCAGCGGACAGCACGGCACTGAAGCTTTCTTT. Translated, it gives CASSGQHGTEAFF.

This chain connects TRBV28 to TRBJ2-7; possible D gene TRBD2, 6 bases. The V end lost 5 bases, the J end lost 6 bases, and 17 bases lay between the germline ends. The germline V gene encodes CDR1 MDHEN and CDR2 SYDVKM. The CDR3 is 14 amino acids. CDR3 sequence (DNA): TGTGCCAGCAGTCCTCAGGGTACCGGGGGCGAGCAGTACTTC. It is translated as CASSPQGTGGEQYF.

This sequence joins TRBV11-2 and TRBJ1-4; a possible D gene is TRBD1 (6 bases). The CDR3 totals 15 residues. Trimming removed 1 base at V and 7 bases at J, with 13 bases between. The germline gives CDR1 SGHAT, CDR2 FQNNGV. The CDR3 region has the DNA TGTGCCAGCAGCTTAGTCAGGGGCTCGATTGAAAAACTGTTTTTT. Translating gives CASSLVRGSIEKLFF.

This sequence joins TRBV6-5 and TRBJ1-1; the match to TRBD1 covers 8 bases. Germline assignment: CDR1 MNHEY and CDR2 SVGAGI. V lost 0 bases, J lost 11 bases, and 8 bases stayed unmatched. The CDR3 runs to 14 residues. The CDR3 DNA reads TGTGCCAGCAGTTACTCGCCCCAGGGGGCGAACGCTTTCTTT. Translation gives CASSYSPQGANAFF.

The J gene is TRBJ2-1, the V gene TRBV5-6, with D perhaps TRBD2 (6 bases). CDR3 length: 15 amino acids. Germline CDR1 is SGHDT and CDR2 is YYEEEE. V lost 6 bases and J lost 4, with 17 bases in between. The CDR3 DNA reads as TGTGCCAGCAACGCCCCTGGGCGGGGTTACAATGAGCAGTTCTTC. This translates into CASNAPGRGYNEQFF.

The chain couples TRBV5-8 to TRBJ1-6; TRBD1 might be the D (5 bases). Germline values: CDR1 SGHTS, CDR2 YDEGEE. The CDR3 extends over 15 amino acids. V dropped 2 bases and J dropped 6 bases, with 12 bases sitting between them. The CDR3: CASSFGGTANSPLHF. Written as DNA, the CDR3 is TGTGCCAGCAGCTTTGGCGGGACTGCTAATTCACCCCTCCACTTT.

This sequence joins TRBV6-5 and TRBJ1-5; a possible D gene is TRBD1 (6 bases). The CDR3 contains 15 residues. The ends were cut back, 5 bases at V and 5 bases at J, with 16 bases in the middle. In germline, CDR1 is MNHEY, CDR2 SVGAGI. This CDR3 reads CASSTGGQQDQPQHF. In DNA form, the CDR3 reads TGTGCCAGCAGTACCGGCGGACAGCAGGATCAGCCCCAGCATTTT.

CDR3 loop: CASSQGGGPEETQYF. DNA of the CDR3: TGCGCCAGCAGCCAGGGCGGGGGGCCGGAAGAGACCCAGTACTTC. The chain is built from TRBV4-1 and TRBJ2-5, with 8 bases aligning to TRBD2. The CDR3 contains 15 residues. The V segment lost 3 bases and the J segment 3 bases; nucleotides outside the gene matches: 6. From germline, CDR1 is MGHRA and CDR2 YSYEKL.

The sample holds one count of this clone. V usage is TRBV7-9 and J usage is TRBJ1-5, with a weak D call TRBD1 (5 bases). The V end was cut by 3 bases, the J end by 7 bases, with 7 bases between. The CDR3 sequence is 12 residues long. Germline CDR1 is SEHNR and CDR2 is FQNEAQ (reference sequence). As DNA, the CDR3 is TGTGCCAGCAGCTTTGGGGGGCAGCCCCAGCATTTT. Translation: CASSFGGQPQHF.

The chain has TRBV9 and TRBJ1-5; no reliable D call. Trimming removed 0 bases at V and 2 bases at J, with 9 bases between. This CDR3 contains 15 residues. Germline CDR1 and CDR2: SGDLS and YYNGEE. CDR3 sequence (DNA): TGTGCCAGCAGCGTAGGGGTGGAGGGCAATCAGCCCCAGCATTTT. Translated, it gives CASSVGVEGNQPQHF. Full variable domain (missing parts from reference TRBV9 and TRBJ1-5): DSGVTQTPKHLITATGQRVTLRCSPRSGDLSVYWYQQSLDQGLQFLIQYYNGEERAKGNILERFSAQQFPDLHSELNLSSLELGDSALYFCASSVGVEGNQPQHFGDGTRLSIL.

This clone appeared a few times. J is TRBJ2-5 and V is TRBV6-1; 7 positions match TRBD2. The germline gives CDR1 MNHNS, CDR2 SASEGT. The length of the CDR3 is 14 residues. V shed 6 bases and J 2 bases; nucleotides not matched to a gene: 6. For the CDR3, the DNA is TGTGCCAGCAGAGAGGGCGGGGGTCAAGAGACCCAGTACTTC. It encodes CASREGGGQETQYF.

V and J are TRBV7-2 and TRBJ2-5, with 11 bases identical to TRBD2. The CDR3 is 15 residues long. J gave up 5 bases and V 6 bases, and 8 bases lay outside the gene matches. Germline CDR1 reads SGHTA; CDR2 reads FQGNSA. The CDR3: CASRLTSGNDETQYF. The CDR3 coding sequence is TGTGCCAGCAGGTTGACTAGCGGGAATGACGAGACCCAGTACTTC.

V gene TRBV7-6 combines with J gene TRBJ2-3, with TRBD2 matching 9 bases. V shed 2 bases and J 4 bases; nucleotides not matched to a gene: 13. There are 18 residues in the CDR3. The germline V gene encodes CDR1 SGHVS and CDR2 FNYEAQ. CDR3 in DNA: TGTGCCAGCAGCTTACCGCGCGGGGGGGCCCCCAGCGCAGATACGCAGTATTTT. Protein sequence: CASSLPRGGAPSADTQYF. The whole variable domain, remainder taken from reference TRBV7-6 and TRBJ2-3, is GAGVSQSPRYKVTKRGQDVALRCDPISGHVSLYWYRQALGQGPEFLTYFNYEAQQDKSGLPNDRFSAERPEGSISTLTIQRTEQRDSAMYRCASSLPRGGAPSADTQYFGPGTRLTVL.

The chain joins TRBV7-9 to TRBJ1-4, with a possible D match to TRBD1 (5 bases). Germline lookup yields CDR1 SEHNR and CDR2 FQNEAQ (reference sequence). This CDR3 has 13 amino acids. Trimming stripped 6 bases from V and 7 bases from J, with 12 bases between. DNA of the CDR3: TGTGCCAGCAGTATAGGGGCCGCTGAAAAACTGTTTTTT. It codes for CASSIGAAEKLFF.

The V gene is TRBV7-6, the J gene TRBJ2-5, with 8 bases that match TRBD1. CDR3 length equals 15 residues. Trimming cost V 1 base and J 5 bases; bases outside gene matches: 6. Germline values: CDR1 SGHVS, CDR2 FNYEAQ. CDR3 in amino acids: CASSLGRQGWETQYF. For the CDR3, the DNA is TGTGCCAGCAGCTTAGGGCGACAGGGGTGGGAGACCCAGTACTTC.

The chain is built from TRBV7-3 and TRBJ2-3, with 10 bases aligning to TRBD1. With 5 bases clipped from V and 2 bases from J, the junction kept 7 bases outside the gene matches. This CDR3 is built from 16 residues. The germline CDR1 and CDR2 sequences are SGHTA and FQGTGA. CDR3 loop: CASSPTGQGSTDTQYF. CDR3 nucleotide sequence: TGTGCCAGCAGCCCGACGGGACAGGGGTCCACAGATACGCAGTATTTT.

The chain joins TRBV7-2 to TRBJ2-7; perhaps TRBD1 as D (6 bases). CDR3 size: 13 residues. Germline-derived CDR1 and CDR2 are SGHTA and FQGNSA. V lost 5 bases and J 6 bases, leaving 14 bases between the germline ends. The CDR3 here is CASSLNREGEQYF. The CDR3 DNA reads TGTGCCAGCAGCCTCAACAGGGAAGGCGAGCAGTACTTC.

The chain has TRBV5-4 and TRBJ1-6, with D possibly being TRBD1 (5 bases). This CDR3 is built from 16 residues. V gave up 1 base and J gave up 1 base, with 9 bases separating them. Per germline, CDR1 SGHNT and CDR2 YYREEE (reference sequence). The CDR3 loop is CASSLQGRSYNSPLHF. DNA of the CDR3: TGTGCCAGCAGCTTGCAGGGTCGTTCCTATAATTCACCCCTCCACTTT.

The V call is TRBV10-3, the J call TRBJ2-1; TRBD2 might be the D (6 bases). This CDR3 has 13 amino acids. Germline V gene data show CDR1 as ENHRY and CDR2 as SYGVKD. Deletions cut 9 bases from V and 5 bases from J, with 14 bases between. CDR3 nucleotides: TGTGCCATTAGCGGATCCGACAACAATGAGCAGTTCTTC. Its protein product is CAISGSDNNEQFF.

The rearrangement joins TRBV7-9 to TRBJ1-1; a weak D match, TRBD1 (5 bases). Trimming shortened V by 1 base and J by 2 bases, and 11 bases separated the two germline ends. CDR3 length equals 15 residues. Germline CDR1 is SEHNR and CDR2 is FQNEAQ (reference sequence). In DNA form, the CDR3 reads TGTGCCAGCAGCTTAGAGGGAGGGGAAAACACTGAAGCTTTCTTT. Amino acid sequence: CASSLEGGENTEAFF.

J is TRBJ2-1 and V is TRBV15, with a weak D call TRBD1 (6 bases). CDR1 is LNHNV, CDR2 YYDKDF, per germline (reference sequence). This CDR3 contains 15 residues. V was pared by 1 base and J by 6 bases, with 13 bases between. The CDR3 is CATSRVVTGINEQFF. The CDR3 bases are TGTGCCACCAGCAGAGTCGTAACAGGGATCAATGAGCAGTTCTTC.

The gene calls are TRBV6-5 and TRBJ2-7, with a weak D call TRBD1 (6 bases). Germline V gives CDR1 MNHEY, CDR2 SVGAGI. The CDR3 runs to 13 residues. V was clipped by 6 bases and J by 0 bases, with 9 bases between them. The CDR3 loop is CASRQGSSYEQYF. The CDR3 DNA sequence: TGTGCCAGCAGACAGGGAAGCTCCTACGAGCAGTACTTC.